A selection of T cell receptor beta chains follows, all from one sample in a study of blood T cell repertoires in COVID-19. Clones were sequenced by immunoSEQ multiplex PCR, and TCRdb holds only the in-frame ones, with some missing. The data show some 290,000 clones, roughly 90% seen once. The sequenced sample was peripheral blood. Receptors were obtained from a woman in her twenties or thirties with COVID-19, enrolled during active disease. The CDR3 runs from the conserved cysteine through the conserved F or W. A D gene is named only where the DNA matches it firmly. Clone size is stated in some rows and not others, as once, few, many or a class when expanded.

-	14	-	TRBV4-1	TRBJ1-6	TGCGCCAGCAGCCAGGGGCAGAATAATTCACCCCTCCACTTT	CASSQGQNNSPLHF
-	15	TRBD1	TRBV5-1	TRBJ1-6	TGCGCCAGCAGCTTGGGACAGGGAAGTAATTCACCCCTCCACTTT	CASSLGQGSNSPLHF
-	14	-	TRBV28	TRBJ1-4	TGTGCCAGCACCCTGACTCACCGGCAGGAAAAACTGTTTTTT	CASTLTHRQEKLFF
-	14	-	TRBV25-1	TRBJ1-1	TGTGCCAGCAGTGAATTTGAACAACTAGCTGAAGCTTTCTTT	CASSEFEQLAEAFF
-	14	-	TRBV28	TRBJ2-3	TGTGCCAGCGCCTGGGAAGGGGATGGAGATACGCAGTATTTT	CASAWEGDGDTQYF
-	14	-	TRBV7-8	TRBJ2-7	TGTGCCAGCAGCAGAAGCGGACCAGGCTACGAGCAGTACTTC	CASSRSGPGYEQYF
-	14	-	TRBV5-1	TRBJ2-3	TGCGCCAGCAGCTTGGTGGGCAGCACAGATACGCAGTATTTT	CASSLVGSTDTQYF
-	21	-	TRBV6-1	TRBJ2-3	TGTGCCAGCAGTGAAGTCCGAGTGGGGAAGGGCGGGGCCCATTTCACAGATACGCAGTATTTT	CASSEVRVGKGGAHFTDTQYF
-	13	TRBD1	TRBV6-5	TRBJ1-5	TGTGCCAGCAGCACAGGGGGCAATCAGCCCCAGCATTTT	CASSTGGNQPQHF
-	16	-	TRBV29-1	TRBJ1-2	TGCAGCGTTGGCAGGCTATACGGGACACCCGAGGAGGGCTACACCTTC	CSVGRLYGTPEEGYTF
-	16	TRBD1	TRBV27	TRBJ2-7	TGTGCCAGCAGTTTTCAAGGTCGACAGGGGGCATATGAGCAGTACTTC	CASSFQGRQGAYEQYF
-	14	-	TRBV7-8	TRBJ2-2	TGTGCCAGCAGCACTAGATCCAGTGCCGGGGAGCTGTTTTTT	CASSTRSSAGELFF
-	17	-	TRBV27	TRBJ1-6	TGTGCCAGCAGTTTACTTTTCCAGACTGGGTATAATTCACCCCTCCACTTT	CASSLLFQTGYNSPLHF
-	14	-	TRBV5-1	TRBJ1-4	TGCGCCAGCAGCTTGGTAGGGGAGGACGAAAAACTGTTTTTT	CASSLVGEDEKLFF
-	16	TRBD2	TRBV19	TRBJ2-7	TGTGCCAGTAGTATAGTTAGCCTAGCGGGAGCGGACGAGCAGTACTTC	CASSIVSLAGADEQYF
-	16	TRBD1	TRBV28	TRBJ1-5	TGTGCCAGCAGTCTACAGGGGACTTATAGCAATCAGCCCCAGCATTTT	CASSLQGTYSNQPQHF
-	14	-	TRBV27	TRBJ2-7	TGTGCCAGCGACAAGGACACCATATCCTACGAGCAGTACTTC	CASDKDTISYEQYF
few	14	-	TRBV5-1	TRBJ1-2	TGCGCCAGCAGCTTGGAAGGGGACACCTATGGCTACACCTTC	CASSLEGDTYGYTF
-	15	-	TRBV11-3	TRBJ2-1	TGTGCCAGCAGCTTAGATCCCGGGTCCTACAATGAGCAGTTCTTC	CASSLDPGSYNEQFF
-	14	-	TRBV29-1	TRBJ1-2	TGCAGCGTTGGTCGCCGTGGACTTAACTATGGCTACACCTTC	CSVGRRGLNYGYTF
-	11	-	TRBV5-6	TRBJ2-3	TGTGCCAGCAGCTCAACAGATACGCAGTATTTT	CASSSTDTQYF
-	15	TRBD1	TRBV2	TRBJ1-2	TGTGCCAGCAGTCAGCGGCCGGGACAGGGGAGCGGCTACACCTTC	CASSQRPGQGSGYTF
-	15	TRBD1	TRBV5-1	TRBJ1-5	TGCGCCAGCAGCTTGGGGGACAGCATCAATCAGCCCCAGCATTTT	CASSLGDSINQPQHF
-	15	TRBD1	TRBV19	TRBJ1-1	TGTGCCAGTAACTCCGGGACAGGGGGTTTCACTGAAGCTTTCTTT	CASNSGTGGFTEAFF
-	16	-	TRBV9	TRBJ2-2	TGTGCCAGCAGCTCCCGGGCAGGGGAGGGGTCCGGGGAGCTGTTTTTT	CASSSRAGEGSGELFF
-	13	-	TRBV27	TRBJ1-1	TGTGCCAGCAGTCCGACCCAGGGTTCTGAAGCTTTCTTT	CASSPTQGSEAFF
-	15	TRBD1	TRBV18	TRBJ1-4	TGTGCCAGCTCACCCGGGACAGGGATGACCGAAAAACTGTTTTTT	CASSPGTGMTEKLFF